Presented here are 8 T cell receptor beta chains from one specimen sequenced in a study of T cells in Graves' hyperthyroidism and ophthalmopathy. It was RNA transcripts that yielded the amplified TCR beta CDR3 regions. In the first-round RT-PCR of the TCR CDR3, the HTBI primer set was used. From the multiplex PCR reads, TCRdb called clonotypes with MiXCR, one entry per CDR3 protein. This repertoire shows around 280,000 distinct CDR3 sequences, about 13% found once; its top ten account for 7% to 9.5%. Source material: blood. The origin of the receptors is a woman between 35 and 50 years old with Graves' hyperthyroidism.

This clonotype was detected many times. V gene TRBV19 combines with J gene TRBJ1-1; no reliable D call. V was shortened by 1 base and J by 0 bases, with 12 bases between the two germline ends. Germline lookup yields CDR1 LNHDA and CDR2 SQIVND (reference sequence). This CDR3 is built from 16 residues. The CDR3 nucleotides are TGTGCCAGTAGTATAGCCGGGTACGATATGAACACTGAAGCTTTCTTT. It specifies CASSIAGYDMNTEAFF.

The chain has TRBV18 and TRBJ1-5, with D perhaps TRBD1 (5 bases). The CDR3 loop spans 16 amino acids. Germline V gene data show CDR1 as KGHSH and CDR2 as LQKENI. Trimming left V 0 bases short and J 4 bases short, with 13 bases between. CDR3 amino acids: CASSPPSGKGNQPQHF. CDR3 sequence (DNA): TGTGCCAGCTCACCACCGTCCGGCAAGGGGAATCAGCCCCAGCATTTT.

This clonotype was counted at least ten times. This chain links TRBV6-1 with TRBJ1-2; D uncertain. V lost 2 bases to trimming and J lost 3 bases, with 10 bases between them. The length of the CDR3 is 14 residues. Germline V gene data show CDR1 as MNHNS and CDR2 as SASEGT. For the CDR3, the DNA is TGTGCCAGCAGTGAAAGGTTGGCAGACTATGGCTACACCTTC. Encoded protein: CASSERLADYGYTF.

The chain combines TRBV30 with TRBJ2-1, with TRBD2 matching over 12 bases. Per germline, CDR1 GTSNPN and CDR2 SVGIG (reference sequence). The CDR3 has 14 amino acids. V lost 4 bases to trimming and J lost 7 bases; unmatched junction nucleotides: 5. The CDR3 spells CAWTSGRARNEQFF. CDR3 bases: TGTGCCTGGACTAGCGGGAGGGCCAGGAATGAGCAGTTCTTC.

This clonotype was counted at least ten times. CDR3 loop: CASNSGIGGEAFF. CDR3 nucleotides: TGTGCCAGCAACTCGGGTATAGGGGGCGAAGCTTTCTTT. The rearrangement uses TRBV6-1 and TRBJ1-1; TRBD1 matches at 7 bases. Germline loops: CDR1 MNHNS, CDR2 SASEGT. The CDR3 is 13 residues long. V lost 7 bases, J lost 8 bases, and 10 bases stayed unmatched.

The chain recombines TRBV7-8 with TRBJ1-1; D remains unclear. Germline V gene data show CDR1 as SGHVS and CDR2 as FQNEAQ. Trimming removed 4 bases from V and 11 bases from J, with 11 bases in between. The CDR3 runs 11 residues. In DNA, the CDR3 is TGTGCCAGCAGCTCCGATCCTAATGCTTTCTTT. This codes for CASSSDPNAFF.

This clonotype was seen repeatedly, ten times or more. CDR3 sequence reads: CSVDLVGGTDTQYF. CDR3 sequence (DNA): TGCAGCGTTGATCTAGTTGGGGGCACAGATACGCAGTATTTT. This sequence joins TRBV29-1 and TRBJ2-3, with D hard to call. The CDR3 loop spans 14 amino acids. V gave up 3 bases and J gave up 1 base, with 11 bases separating them. CDR1 and CDR2 from the germline V gene are SQVTM and ANQGSEA.

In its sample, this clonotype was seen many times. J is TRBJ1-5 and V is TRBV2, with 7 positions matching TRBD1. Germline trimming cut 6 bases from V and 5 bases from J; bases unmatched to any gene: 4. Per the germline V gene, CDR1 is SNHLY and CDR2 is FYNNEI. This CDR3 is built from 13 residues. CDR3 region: CASSGGTDQPQHF. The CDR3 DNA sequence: TGTGCCAGCAGCGGTGGGACAGATCAGCCCCAGCATTTT.